These 14 T cell receptor beta chains originate from one sample sequenced in a study of blood T cell repertoires in COVID-19. Assay used: immunoSEQ multiplex PCR; TCRdb lists only in-frame clones, some missing. Here the sample spans a few hundred thousand clones, 80% to 90% being singletons. Input material: PBMCs or T cells enriched from blood (not recorded which). Every receptor here comes from a woman aged 40-49 years with acute COVID-19.

V usage is TRBV28 and J usage is TRBJ1-6; 8 nucleotides line up with TRBD1. The J segment lost 7 bases and the V segment lost 8 bases, leaving 4 bases of the junction unmatched. The length of the CDR3 is 13 residues. Germline V gene lookup returns CDR1 MDHEN and CDR2 SYDVKM. CDR3 coding DNA: TGTGCCAGCTTAAGGACAGGGAATTCACCCCTCCACTTT. This gives the protein CASLRTGNSPLHF.

J is TRBJ2-5 and V is TRBV10-2; 11 bases match TRBD2. The germline V gene has CDR1 WSHSY and CDR2 SAAADI. J gave up 4 bases and V 5 bases, and 6 bases lay outside the gene matches. The CDR3 spans 15 residues. In nucleotides, the CDR3 is TGCGCCAGCAGTATCACAGGACTAGCGGGAGAGACCCAGTACTTC. Its protein is CASSITGLAGETQYF.

The table lists this clone with a count of one. The V gene is TRBV7-9, the J gene TRBJ2-2, with D perhaps matching TRBD2 (6 bases). The length of the CDR3 is 15 residues. The V end lost 6 bases, the J end lost 6 bases, and 17 bases lay between the germline ends. Germline V CDR1 and CDR2: SEHNR, FQNEAQ (reference sequence). The CDR3 spells CASRSGTETAGELFF. CDR3 coding DNA: TGTGCCAGCAGGTCCGGGACTGAGACCGCCGGGGAGCTGTTTTTT. The whole variable domain, remainder taken from reference TRBV7-9 and TRBJ2-2, is DTGVSQNPRHKITKRGQNVTFRCDPISEHNRLYWYRQTLGQGPEFLTYFQNEAQLEKSRLLSDRFSAERPKGSFSTLEIQRTEQGDSAMYLCASRSGTETAGELFFGEGSRLTVL.

This chain connects TRBV19 to TRBJ2-7; tentatively, D is TRBD1 (7 bases). The CDR3 consists of 14 residues. CDR1 and CDR2 (germline): LNHDA, SQIVND (reference sequence). The V gene lost 4 bases and the J gene lost 0 bases, with 10 bases spanning the gap. CDR3 DNA: TGTGCCAGTAGTACAGGGGGGAACTCCTACGAGCAGTACTTC. Encoded protein: CASSTGGNSYEQYF.

This clone was detected a few times. This chain joins TRBV29-1 and TRBJ1-1; D possibly corresponds to TRBD1 (6 bases). Per the germline V gene, CDR1 is SQVTM and CDR2 is ANQGSEA. V was trimmed by 6 bases and J by 1 base, leaving 12 bases between them. This CDR3 region has 13 residues. The CDR3 coding sequence is TGCAGCGTCCCCAGGACAGAGAACACTGAAGCTTTCTTT. Its protein is CSVPRTENTEAFF.

The gene calls are TRBV15 and TRBJ2-1; perhaps TRBD2 as D (6 bases). The CDR3 extends over 15 amino acids. The germline V and J ends were trimmed by 0 bases and 8 bases, with 14 bases remaining between them. Per the germline V gene, CDR1 is LNHNV and CDR2 is YYDKDF (reference sequence). CDR3 nucleotides: TGTGCCACCAGCAGAGATTTGACGGGAGTGGATGAGCAGTTCTTC. This translates into CATSRDLTGVDEQFF.

The rearrangement joins TRBV19 to TRBJ2-7, with TRBD1 as a possible D gene (6 bases). Germline V lookup: CDR1 LNHDA, CDR2 SQIVND (reference sequence). This CDR3 is 14 amino acids long. Trimming left V 3 bases short and J 2 bases short, with 11 bases between. CDR3 in DNA: TGTGCCAGTAGTATCGTACAGGGACCCTACGAGCAGTACTTC. This gives the protein CASSIVQGPYEQYF.

V and J are TRBV28 and TRBJ1-6; D gene ambiguous. The CDR3 loop spans 15 amino acids. V lost 7 bases to trimming and J lost 7 bases, with 17 bases between them. Looked up from germline, CDR1 is MDHEN and CDR2 is SYDVKM. Written as DNA, the CDR3 is TGTGCCAGCACAATTCGGAGGGCCGTCAATTCACCCCTCCACTTT. Amino acid sequence: CASTIRRAVNSPLHF.

This chain uses TRBV5-5 with TRBJ2-2, with D tentatively TRBD1 (5 bases). V was trimmed by 3 bases and J by 6 bases, leaving 15 bases between them. The length of the CDR3 is 15 residues. The germline V gene encodes CDR1 SGHKS and CDR2 YYEKEE (reference sequence). The chain's CDR3 is CASSSIGRGAGELFF. The CDR3, as DNA: TGTGCCAGCAGCTCCATAGGAAGGGGTGCCGGGGAGCTGTTTTTT.

The CDR3: CASRTDRGGNQPQHF. CDR3 coding DNA: TGTGCCAGTAGAACGGACAGGGGTGGCAATCAGCCCCAGCATTTT. V is TRBV19 and J is TRBJ1-5; 9 bases align to TRBD1. V lost 6 bases to trimming and J lost 2 bases; unmatched junction nucleotides: 5. Germline CDR1 and CDR2: LNHDA and SQIVND (reference sequence). The CDR3 spans 15 residues.

J is TRBJ2-1 and V is TRBV7-3; 8 positions agree with TRBD2. The trim removed 3 bases at V and 9 bases at J, leaving 7 bases unmatched. Germline values: CDR1 SGHTA, CDR2 FQGTGA. CDR3 size: 14 residues. CDR3 region: CASSFREGHSEQFF. In DNA form, the CDR3 reads TGTGCCAGCAGCTTCCGGGAGGGCCATAGTGAGCAGTTCTTC.

This clone was seen a handful of times. The chain carries TRBV9 and TRBJ2-3; 10 bases match TRBD2. The CDR3 totals 20 residues. Germline V gene sequence: CDR1 SGDLS, CDR2 YYNGEE. V gave up 3 bases and J gave up 4 bases; unmatched junction bases: 20. The CDR3 DNA follows: TGTGCCAGCAGCGCCCCACCGACTAGCGGGTACCTATGGGGCCCAGATACGCAGTATTTT. This codes for CASSAPPTSGYLWGPDTQYF.

V usage is TRBV10-3 and J usage is TRBJ1-5; 11 bases agree with TRBD1. Germline V gene data show CDR1 as ENHRY and CDR2 as SYGVKD. V lost 6 bases and J lost 5; bases outside the gene matches: 6. This CDR3 has 15 amino acids. CDR3 residues: CAIRGDRGTDQPQHF. The DNA of the CDR3 is TGTGCCATCAGGGGGGACAGGGGGACGGATCAGCCCCAGCATTTT.

This chain joins TRBV28 and TRBJ1-1; D not certain. The CDR3 sequence is 13 residues long. Germline CDR1 is MDHEN and CDR2 is SYDVKM. The V and J ends lost 2 bases and 2 bases respectively, with 6 bases between them. The CDR3 sequence: CASSLPVNTEAFF. The CDR3 DNA reads as TGTGCCAGCAGTTTACCGGTTAACACTGAAGCTTTCTTT.